The TCR beta chain under discussion was sequenced for a study of human T cells and chemical hapten exposure (dated by TCRdb to about 2021). Study-level background: For sensitization, 2% DPC in acetone was applied to an approximately 2 cm by approximately 2 cm area of upper inner arm skin. For TCR sequencing, blood came from over 25 alopecia patients at anywhere from one to four time points (pre-sensitization, 2, 6 and 24 weeks). This study followed changes in the peripheral blood TCR repertoire in vivo during primary and secondary sensitization of alopecia patients to the hapten diphenylcyclopropenone (DPC). Weekly therapeutic DPC doses were additionally applied to the scalp of patients throughout the roughly 23-week study period. Blood samples were taken from patients before sensitization (week 0) and then at 2, 6 and about 24 weeks after DPC sensitization. Libraries were pooled for sequencing, and per-sample TCR yields varied mainly because of small differences in library volumes within the pool. Most of the patients in the cohort were female, and the cohort covered alopecia areata with under or over 50% scalp involvement, alopecia totalis and alopecia universalis. Patch testing on the upper back used Finn chambers containing 0.01% DPC, with scoring done after 6 days according to International Contact Dermatitis Research Group standards.

What the work shows at the level of the full study, not this receptor alone: The number of PT1 expanded TCRs positively correlated with patch test score, significant at thresholds 8, 16 and 32 but not 4. Repeated subsampling changed both the strength of the expansion versus patch-test correlation and the threshold at which that correlation became significant. Because all patients had alopecia, a presumed autoimmune disease, the immune response of the patients might differ from that of healthy individuals. Significantly more large CDR3 similarity clusters were formed by expanded TCRs than by pre-sensitization or healthy control sets, consistent with antigen-driven responses. The number of TCRs above 1 in 1000 frequency did not change with DPC sensitization; there was no evidence of global repertoire structure alterations.

Receptor libraries were prepared by RACE. TCRdb lists the instrument as NextSeq 500. During library preparation, unique molecular identifiers were attached to individual cDNA molecules so that TCRs could be counted in a quantitative, reproducible way. For every blood RNA sample, sequencing covered both the TCR alpha and TCR beta chains. The authors processed their data as follows. A median of approximately 100,000 TCRs per sample was observed, with a range of roughly 20,000 to 750,000. The Decombinator software suite was used to annotate V, J and CDR3 in the TCR reads. Every sample was subsampled to the same number of TCRs (28,000) for the PS versus PT1 abundance plots. Expanded TCRs were defined as absent before sensitization and observed at least eight times at the 2-week time point. TCRdb's own reprocessing of the public reads used fastp at Q25 and MiXCR and kept productive beta chains. Rows with a matching CDR3 protein are joined into one entry that keeps the most common DNA and genes. These V and J calls are TCRdb output, not the study's own analysis. A total of tens of thousands of distinct CDR3 sequences appear in this sample, about a tenth of them only once. Less than 2% of the sample rests with the top ten.

In the case of this clonotype: Its antigen is still unknown. Per-nucleotide qualities are absent, and no much larger clonotype sits a single base away.

Per the publication, the time point label means: patch test 2, 6 weeks after DPC sensitization. The sample's treatment or condition label, in plain terms: therapeutic diphenylcyclopropenone sensitization with weekly scalp DPC. At every patch-test visit, the blood draw took place before the patch test was put on. Patients were considered eligible if aged 18 to 70, diagnosed with alopecia and deemed suitable for DPC therapy, and patients were excluded if pregnant. Total RNA was extracted from unfractionated whole blood that had been collected in Tempus Blood RNA tubes. Reading the germline V gene gives CDR1 SGHRS and CDR2 YFSETQ. The germline V end is reduced by 3 bases and the J end by 6 bases; junction bases left unmatched: 11. Inclusive of the bounding cysteine and phenylalanine, the CDR3 is 16 residues long. Just CDR3 DNA is preserved here, 48 bases in frame from base 1.

Rearrangement joined TRBV5-1 to TRBJ2-2, with 7 central nucleotides matching TRBD1. The origin of this receptor is a woman between 45 and 60 years old with alopecia areata. Some clones in this sample may be carry-over from other donors' samples. This specimen consisted of whole blood, obtained in connection with sensitization to the hapten diphenylcyclopropenone (DPC). The CDR3 amino acid sequence is: CASSSDRVMGAGELFF. The nucleotide sequence reads TGCGCCAGCAGCTCAGACAGGGTGATGGGAGCCGGGGAGCTGTTTTTT.